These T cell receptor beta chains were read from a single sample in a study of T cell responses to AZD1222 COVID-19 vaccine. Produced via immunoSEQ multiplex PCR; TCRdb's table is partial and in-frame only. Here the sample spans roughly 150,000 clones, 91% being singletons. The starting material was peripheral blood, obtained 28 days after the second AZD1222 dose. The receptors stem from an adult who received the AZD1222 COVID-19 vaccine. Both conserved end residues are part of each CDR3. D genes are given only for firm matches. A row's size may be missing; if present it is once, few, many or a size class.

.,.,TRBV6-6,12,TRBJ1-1,TGTGCCAGCAGTCTGAGGGGGGCTGAAGCTTTCTTT,CASSLRGAEAFF
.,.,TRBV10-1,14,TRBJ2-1,TGCGCCAGCAGTGAGTCTTCCCTAGGAACCGAGCAGTTCTTC,CASSESSLGTEQFF
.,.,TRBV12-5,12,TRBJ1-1,TGTGCTAGTGGTTTGGTAGCCGGTGAAGCTTTCTTT,CASGLVAGEAFF
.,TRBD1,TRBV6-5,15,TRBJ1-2,TGTGCCAGCAGTTACGACGGACAGGGGTCGAGGGGCTACACCTTC,CASSYDGQGSRGYTF
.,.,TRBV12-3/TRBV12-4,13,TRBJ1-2,TGTGCCAGCAGTCTCTCAGCTAACTATGGCTACACCTTC,CASSLSANYGYTF
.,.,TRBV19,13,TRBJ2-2,TGTGCCAGTAGTACCCCATTCACCGGGGAGCTGTTTTTT,CASSTPFTGELFF
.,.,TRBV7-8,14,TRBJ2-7,TGTGCCAGCAGCCGAGCGGAGGGCTACTACGAGCAGTACTTC,CASSRAEGYYEQYF
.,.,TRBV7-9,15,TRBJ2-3,TGTGCCAGCTCCCCGACAGAATCTAGCACAGATACGCAGTATTTT,CASSPTESSTDTQYF
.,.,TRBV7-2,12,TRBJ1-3,TGTGCCAGCAGCTTACGTGGAAACACCATATATTTT,CASSLRGNTIYF
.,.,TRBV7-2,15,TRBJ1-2,TGTGCCAGCAGCCCCCATCGGGGGTCGAAGGATGGCTACACCTTC,CASSPHRGSKDGYTF
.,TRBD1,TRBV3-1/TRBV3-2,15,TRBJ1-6,TGTGCCAGCAGCCCGCGGGACAGGGGGTATTCACCCCTCCACTTT,CASSPRDRGYSPLHF
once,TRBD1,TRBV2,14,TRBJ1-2,TGTGCCAGCACAACAGGGGGCGGACGCTATGGCTACACCTTC,CASTTGGGRYGYTF
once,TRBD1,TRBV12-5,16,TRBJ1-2,TGTGCTAGTGGTTTGGTAGACGGACAGGTCGACTATGGCTACACCTTC,CASGLVDGQVDYGYTF
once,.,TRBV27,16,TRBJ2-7,TGTGCCAGCAGTTTATATATTTGGGGAAAGGCCTACGAGCAGTACTTC,CASSLYIWGKAYEQYF
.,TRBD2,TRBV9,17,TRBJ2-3,TGTGCCAGCAGCGTTACGGGACTAGCGGGAGCCACAGATACGCAGTATTTT,CASSVTGLAGATDTQYF
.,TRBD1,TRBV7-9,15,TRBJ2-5,TGTGCCAGCAGCCCCGGACAGGGGATACAAGAGACCCAGTACTTC,CASSPGQGIQETQYF
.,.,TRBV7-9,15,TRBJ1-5,TGTGCCAGCAGCCTGGACAGCGGGCAATTTAGTCCCCAGCATTTT,CASSLDSGQFSPQHF
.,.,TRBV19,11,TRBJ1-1,TGTGCCAGTAAAACAGGGTTTGAAGCTTTCTTT,CASKTGFEAFF
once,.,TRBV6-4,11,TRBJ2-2,TGTGCCAGCAGTGAACCGAGGGAGCTGTTTTTT,CASSEPRELFF
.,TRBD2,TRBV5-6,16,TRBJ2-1,TGTGCCAGCAGCTTGGCCGGAGCGGGGGGTTACAATGAGCAGTTCTTC,CASSLAGAGGYNEQFF
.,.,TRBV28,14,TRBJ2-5,TGTGCCAGCAGTTTCCAGGGACAACAAGAGACCCAGTACTTC,CASSFQGQQETQYF
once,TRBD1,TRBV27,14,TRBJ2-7,TGTGCCAGCACAACTTGGACAGGGGGCTACGAGCAGTACTTC,CASTTWTGGYEQYF
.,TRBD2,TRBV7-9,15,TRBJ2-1,TGTGCCAGCAGCCCAACTAGCGGAATCCACCCTGAGCAGTTCTTC,CASSPTSGIHPEQFF